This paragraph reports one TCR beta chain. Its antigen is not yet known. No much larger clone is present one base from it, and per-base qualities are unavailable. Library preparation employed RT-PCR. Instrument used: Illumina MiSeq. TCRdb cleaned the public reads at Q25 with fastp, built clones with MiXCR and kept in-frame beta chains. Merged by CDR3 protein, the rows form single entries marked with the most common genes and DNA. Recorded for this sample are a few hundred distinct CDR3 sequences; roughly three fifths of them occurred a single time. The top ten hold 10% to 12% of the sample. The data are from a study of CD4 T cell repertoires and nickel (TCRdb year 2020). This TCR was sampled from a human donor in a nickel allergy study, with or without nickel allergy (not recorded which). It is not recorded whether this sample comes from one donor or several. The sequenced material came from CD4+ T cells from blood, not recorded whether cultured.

The CDR3 protein sequence reads: CAISGLGVGDEQYF. The DNA sequence follows: TGTGCCATCAGCGGGTTGGGTGTAGGGGACGAGCAGTACTTC. The chain employs TRBV10-3 and TRBJ2-7; the D gene is perhaps TRBD1, on 5 matching bases. CDR1 and CDR2, per the germline V gene, are ENHRY and SYGVKD. Inclusive of the bounding cysteine and phenylalanine, the CDR3 is 14 residues long. Solely the CDR3 DNA is kept, with 42 bases framed from the first base. V and J are truncated by 6 bases and 5 bases respectively, leaving an intervening sequence of 17 bases.